Each of the 23 T cell receptor beta chains below was sequenced from the same sample in a study of OX40 agonist ivuxolimab in advanced cancers. Assay: immunoSEQ multiplex PCR; the TCRdb copy retains only in-frame clones and omits some. The sample carries around 46,000 clones, around 90% recorded once. The material was CD4+ or CD8+ T cells sorted from blood, obtained in a trial of the OX40 agonist ivuxolimab. All receptors derive from an adult with an advanced solid tumor such as melanoma, head and neck, liver or kidney cancer.

This clone has more than one count but fewer than ten. V usage is TRBV29-1 and J usage is TRBJ1-2; D possibly corresponds to TRBD1 (6 bases). This CDR3 is 13 amino acids long. In germline, CDR1 is SQVTM, CDR2 ANQGSEA. V lost 7 bases, J lost 4 bases, and 16 bases lay in between. CDR3 residues: CSAKGGESYGYTF. For the CDR3, the DNA is TGCAGCGCCAAAGGGGGGGAGAGCTATGGCTACACCTTC.

The rearrangement uses TRBV4-1 and TRBJ1-1, with D tentatively TRBD1 (5 bases). V lost 0 bases, J lost 0 bases, and 11 bases lay in between. Germline V gives CDR1 MGHRA, CDR2 YSYEKL. This CDR3 is built from 16 residues. The CDR3 here is CASSQDWDPMNTEAFF. CDR3 DNA: TGCGCCAGCAGCCAAGATTGGGACCCAATGAACACTGAAGCTTTCTTT.

This clone was found a few times. The chain couples TRBV7-9 to TRBJ2-3; D is ambiguous. Trimming removed 5 bases from V and 2 bases from J, with 2 bases in between. The CDR3 sequence is 11 residues long. Germline V lookup: CDR1 SEHNR, CDR2 FQNEAQ (reference sequence). CDR3 nucleotide sequence: TGTGCCAGCAGCCCCACAGATACGCAGTATTTT. As protein: CASSPTDTQYF.

The V gene is TRBV5-4, the J gene TRBJ1-1; a possible D gene is TRBD1 (6 bases). V lost 5 bases, J lost 5 bases, and 19 bases lay in between. This CDR3 contains 15 residues. The germline gives CDR1 SGHNT, CDR2 YYREEE (reference sequence). The CDR3 is CASSLPGGAKTEAFF. The CDR3 DNA follows: TGTGCCAGCAGTCTTCCGGGGGGGGCGAAGACTGAAGCTTTCTTT. The complete variable domain, with remaining parts taken from reference TRBV5-4 and TRBJ1-1, reads ETGVTQSPTHLIKTRGQQVTLRCSSQSGHNTVSWYQQALGQGPQFIFQYYREEENGRGNFPPRFSGLQFPNYSSELNVNALELDDSALYLCASSLPGGAKTEAFFGQGTRLTVV.

This clone was detected once. This sequence joins TRBV7-8 and TRBJ1-1, with D possibly being TRBD1 (6 bases). CDR1 and CDR2 (germline): SGHVS, FQNEAQ. The V and J ends lost 1 base and 4 bases respectively, with 10 bases between them. The CDR3 covers 14 residues. This CDR3 is CASSLDRVPTEAFF. The CDR3 DNA reads TGTGCCAGCAGCTTAGACAGGGTCCCCACTGAAGCTTTCTTT.

The chain carries TRBV7-9 and TRBJ1-1; D remains ambiguous. The CDR3 totals 12 residues. The ends were cut back, 5 bases at V and 5 bases at J, with 9 bases in the middle. Germline values: CDR1 SEHNR, CDR2 FQNEAQ (reference sequence). The CDR3 spells CASSLVSTEAFF. As DNA, the CDR3 is TGTGCCAGCAGCCTTGTGTCTACTGAAGCTTTCTTT. Based on the CDR3 plus reference TRBV7-9 and TRBJ1-1, the full variable domain is DTGVSQNPRHKITKRGQNVTFRCDPISEHNRLYWYRQTLGQGPEFLTYFQNEAQLEKSRLLSDRFSAERPKGSFSTLEIQRTEQGDSAMYLCASSLVSTEAFFGQGTRLTVV.

V gene TRBV19 combines with J gene TRBJ1-2; D remains ambiguous. The length of the CDR3 is 13 residues. Per the germline V gene, CDR1 is LNHDA and CDR2 is SQIVND (reference sequence). V was clipped by 1 base and J by 6 bases, with 9 bases between them. The DNA of the CDR3 is TGTGCCAGTAGTATAGGGGGTTTGGATGGCTACACCTTC. This encodes CASSIGGLDGYTF.

V is TRBV7-3 and J is TRBJ1-1; D is unresolved. The germline V and J ends were trimmed by 6 bases and 3 bases, with 14 bases remaining between them. Germline values: CDR1 SGHTA, CDR2 FQGTGA. The CDR3 has 14 residues. CDR3 nucleotide sequence: TGTGCCAGCAGTTCCAGGTTGGGAGACACTGAAGCTTTCTTT. Translated, it gives CASSSRLGDTEAFF. The whole variable domain, remainder taken from reference TRBV7-3 and TRBJ1-1, is GAGVSQTPSNKVTEKGKYVELRCDPISGHTALYWYRQSLGQGPEFLIYFQGTGAADDSGLPNDRFFAVRPEGSVSTLKIQRTERGDSAVYLCASSSRLGDTEAFFGQGTRLTVV.

The chain links TRBV7-3 to TRBJ2-2; D gene ambiguous. The V end was cut by 2 bases, the J end by 4 bases, with 5 bases between. Germline V CDR1 and CDR2: SGHTA, FQGTGA. CDR3 length: 13 residues. This chain's CDR3 is CASSLSTTGELFF. CDR3 in DNA: TGTGCCAGCAGCTTATCTACCACCGGGGAGCTGTTTTTT. Variable domain in full (rest from reference TRBV7-3 and TRBJ2-2): GAGVSQTPSNKVTEKGKYVELRCDPISGHTALYWYRQSLGQGPEFLIYFQGTGAADDSGLPNDRFFAVRPEGSVSTLKIQRTERGDSAVYLCASSLSTTGELFFGEGSRLTVL.

The chain employs TRBV11-3 and TRBJ2-7, with 11 positions matching TRBD2. Germline CDR1 SGHNT, CDR2 YENEEA. This CDR3 has 15 residues. V shed 5 bases and J 2 bases; nucleotides not matched to a gene: 5. CDR3 residues: CASSEPTSGAYEQYF. The CDR3 DNA is TGTGCCAGCAGCGAACCGACTAGCGGGGCCTACGAGCAGTACTTC. Full variable domain (remainder filled in from reference TRBV11-3 and TRBJ2-7): EAGVVQSPRYKIIEKKQPVAFWCNPISGHNTLYWYLQNLGQGPELLIRYENEEAVDDSQLPKDRFSAERLKGVDSTLKIQPAELGDSAVYLCASSEPTSGAYEQYFGPGTRLTVT.

The genes are TRBV7-9 and TRBJ1-2; 12 nucleotides line up with TRBD1. Germline CDR1 reads SEHNR; CDR2 reads FQNEAQ (reference sequence). Trimming cost V 5 bases and J 8 bases; bases outside gene matches: 6. This CDR3 contains 14 residues. The CDR3 reads CASSLEGQGAGYTF. CDR3 bases: TGTGCCAGCAGCCTAGAGGGACAGGGGGCCGGCTACACCTTC.

The CDR3 region is CASSLGPGQWFSAVAFF. The CDR3 coding sequence is TGTGCCAGCAGCTTGGGCCCTGGACAGTGGTTCTCGGCGGTAGCTTTCTTT. The chain carries TRBV7-9 and TRBJ1-1, with TRBD1 as a possible D gene (6 bases). The CDR3 consists of 17 residues. Trimming left V 3 bases short and J 10 bases short, with 27 bases between. Per the germline V gene, CDR1 is SEHNR and CDR2 is FQNEAQ (reference sequence).

This chain links TRBV28 with TRBJ2-1; 10 bases are a match to TRBD2. This CDR3 has 16 amino acids. V gave up 2 bases and J gave up 1 base; unmatched junction bases: 2. Germline lookup yields CDR1 MDHEN and CDR2 SYDVKM. The CDR3 spells CASSLLAGASYNEQFF. The CDR3 DNA follows: TGTGCCAGCAGTTTACTAGCGGGAGCGTCCTACAATGAGCAGTTCTTC.

V gene TRBV4-3 combines with J gene TRBJ2-7; 9 bases are shared with TRBD1. The V and J ends lost 4 bases and 0 bases, in that order; junction bases with no gene match: 4. In germline, CDR1 is LGHNA, CDR2 YSLEER. The CDR3 has 15 residues. The CDR3 sequence: CASSLGTGSSYEQYF. CDR3 bases: TGCGCCAGCAGCCTAGGGACAGGGAGCTCCTACGAGCAGTACTTC.

The genes are TRBV9 and TRBJ1-1, with D maybe TRBD1 (5 bases). CDR3 size: 15 residues. The germline gives CDR1 SGDLS, CDR2 YYNGEE. Trimming took off 0 bases at V and 1 base at J, with 10 bases between the two ends. CDR3 amino acids: CASSVVSTANTEAFF. CDR3 nucleotides: TGTGCCAGCAGCGTAGTATCGACAGCGAACACTGAAGCTTTCTTT.

V and J are TRBV30 and TRBJ1-2; D may be TRBD1 (5 bases). CDR1 is GTSNPN and CDR2 is SVGIG in the germline V gene (reference sequence). V lost 5 bases and J lost 0, with 16 bases in between. CDR3 length: 15 residues. The CDR3 sequence is CAWDYPGLTNYGYTF. The DNA of the CDR3 is TGTGCCTGGGACTATCCGGGACTGACTAACTATGGCTACACCTTC.

CDR3 protein: CASKSVDRGQPQHF. DNA for the CDR3: TGTGCCAGTAAAAGTGTGGACAGGGGCCAGCCCCAGCATTTT. The V gene is TRBV6-5, the J gene TRBJ1-5; 9 bases map to TRBD1. This CDR3 is built from 14 residues. Germline V gives CDR1 MNHEY, CDR2 SVGAGI. The V gene end was trimmed by 9 bases and the J gene end by 7 bases; junction bases not matched to a gene: 10.

The table lists this clone with a count of one. The genes are TRBV27 and TRBJ2-7, with TRBD1 matching over 10 bases. The CDR3 totals 14 residues. V was pared by 2 bases and J by 7 bases, with 5 bases of the junction left unmatched. CDR1 MNHEY and CDR2 SMNVEV come from the germline V gene (reference sequence). In nucleotides, the CDR3 is TGTGCCAGCAGTTTACCGGGACAGGGGCGTGAGCAGTACTTC. This sequence encodes CASSLPGQGREQYF.

Worth noting for this clone: A read error may account for a junction end that differs from germline. The V and J genes are TRBV7-7 and TRBJ2-1; 14 bases line up with TRBD2. The germline V gene has CDR1 SSHAT and CDR2 FNYEAQ (reference sequence). The CDR3 sequence is 22 residues long. The CDR3 region is CASSFFDLLRTSGRSPHNEQFF. Written as DNA, the CDR3 is TGTGCTAGCAGCTTCTTTGACCTCCTCAGGACTAGCGGGAGGAGTCCCCACAATGAGCAGTTCTTC.

The chain recombines TRBV29-1 with TRBJ2-3; no reliable D call. Trimming took 0 bases from V and 0 from J, leaving 4 bases between them. CDR1 and CDR2 from the germline V gene are SQVTM and ANQGSEA. The CDR3 consists of 13 residues. DNA of the CDR3: TGCAGCGTTGAAGATCCCAGCACAGATACGCAGTATTTT. Translated, it gives CSVEDPSTDTQYF.

The chain carries TRBV5-4 and TRBJ1-2; 7 positions agree with TRBD1. V was clipped by 0 bases and J by 4 bases; unmatched bases: 6. Germline lookup yields CDR1 SGHNT and CDR2 YYREEE (reference sequence). CDR3 length: 15 residues. The CDR3 nucleotides are TGTGCCAGCAGCTTGGGGCCCGCAGGGGGCTATGGCTACACCTTC. Translation gives CASSLGPAGGYGYTF.

V gene TRBV9 combines with J gene TRBJ1-1; D is perhaps TRBD1 (6 bases). This CDR3 is 13 amino acids long. V was clipped by 2 bases and J by 10 bases, with 15 bases between them. Germline V lookup: CDR1 SGDLS, CDR2 YYNGEE. The CDR3 DNA sequence: TGTGCCAGCAGCGTTTACTCCAGGGGAGGAGCTTTCTTT. This encodes CASSVYSRGGAFF.

The CDR3 is CASSKTENSPLHF. The CDR3 region has the DNA TGTGCCAGTAGTAAGACAGAGAATTCACCCCTCCACTTT. This chain connects TRBV19 to TRBJ1-6; D perhaps matches TRBD1 (5 bases). The V end was cut by 4 bases, the J end by 7 bases, with 8 bases between. This CDR3 is built from 13 residues. The germline gives CDR1 LNHDA, CDR2 SQIVND (reference sequence). The full variable domain, rest sourced from reference TRBV19 and TRBJ1-6, is DGGITQSPKYLFRKEGQNVTLSCEQNLNHDAMYWYRQDPGQGLRLIYYSQIVNDFQKGDIAEGYSVSREKKESFPLTVTSAQKNPTAFYLCASSKTENSPLHFGNGTRLTVT.